The rows below give T cell receptor beta chains drawn from one sample of a study of cytomegalovirus exposure and HLA in healthy donors. Libraries were prepared by immunoSEQ multiplex PCR; TCRdb keeps only in-frame clonotypes and omits some of them. The sample has some 200,000 clones; 77% are singletons. Sequencing was done on a sample of PBMCs. The receptors stem from a woman aged 55-70 years in good health and CMV-seropositive. Each CDR3 is given with its conserved first and last residue.

v_call cdr3_aa
TRBV7-7 CASSLANLSYTDTQYF
TRBV14 CASSQDPQIGNTIYF
TRBV18 CASSLTSTGGYEQYF
TRBV5-5 CASSLVGQVEETQYF
TRBV6-6 CASSSRQNNQPQHF
TRBV6-5 CASNRGEGRTDTQYF
TRBV23-1 CASSQSGRGEIAGISSYEQYF
TRBV5-1 CASSLLAGAGNEQFF
TRBV30 CAWSPRAEGTQYF
TRBV9 CASTGGGGTDTQYF
TRBV28 CASSLYSARSETQYF
TRBV5-1 CASWIGTSRTDTQYF
TRBV30 CAWSLLLGQQETQYF
TRBV11-1 CASSTGGYRTF
TRBV7-7 CASSLQAFALDEQFF
TRBV18 CASSPPGGVTQYF
TRBV2 CASSVETGGGETQYF
TRBV7-2 CASSLAGQGGLAFF
TRBV4-1 CASSQSPSGRYYEQYF
TRBV7-2 CASSLPEGARYEQYF
TRBV5-1 CASSFGFAGGNEQFF
TRBV7-9 CASSLSFGGSYGYTF
TRBV7-8 CASSVYSDNSPLHF
TRBV19 CASSGLLGQYTF
TRBV7-2 CASSLGQGNYGYTF
TRBV7-2 CASSLEDREQFF
TRBV27 CASGTNQGAQPQHF
TRBV28 CASGSPGTSGGVYEQYF
TRBV7-2 CASSPLQGEQYF
TRBV7-2 CASSSGEGSYNEQFF